The 27 T cell receptor beta chains reported below all come from one sample, sequenced in a study of cytomegalovirus exposure and HLA in healthy donors. In the PCR, 60 Vbeta and 13 Jbeta primers were used. Measured with immunoSEQ multiplex PCR; TCRdb has only the in-frame clones, and not every one. The sample yields 120,000 or so clones, around four fifths seen once. Material: PBMCs. All receptors derive from a man between 18 and 35 years old in good health and CMV-seropositive.

The chain links TRBV6-1 to TRBJ1-6; weak D call: TRBD1 (5 bases). Germline assignment: CDR1 MNHNS and CDR2 SASEGT. CDR3 size: 14 residues. The ends were cut back, 7 bases at V and 11 bases at J, with 18 bases in the middle. This CDR3 reads CASTGGTLTTPLHF. The CDR3 nucleotides are TGTGCCAGCACCGGCGGGACTCTCACGACACCCCTCCACTTT.

This chain connects TRBV5-4 to TRBJ2-3; 8 nucleotides match TRBD2. The CDR3 totals 15 residues. Germline lookup yields CDR1 SGHNT and CDR2 YYREEE (reference sequence). Trimming took 0 bases from V and 3 from J; bases not matched to a gene: 3. CDR3 in DNA: TGTGCCAGCAGCTTGGTGGGACTAGTGACAGATACGCAGTATTTT. The encoded protein is CASSLVGLVTDTQYF.

The V gene is TRBV4-1, the J gene TRBJ2-3, with D possibly TRBD2 on 6 matching bases. The CDR3 length is 16 residues. Germline CDR1 is MGHRA and CDR2 is YSYEKL. The V end was cut by 0 bases, the J end by 3 bases, with 13 bases between. CDR3 coding DNA: TGCGCCAGCAGCCAAGATGGTGGAGGGGAGACAGATACGCAGTATTTT. Encoded protein: CASSQDGGGETDTQYF.

The table lists this clone with a count of one. The rearrangement uses TRBV7-9 and TRBJ1-6; 9 nucleotides match TRBD1. Losses at the gene ends were 4 bases for V and 7 bases for J; bases not matched to a gene: 5. Germline assignment: CDR1 SEHNR and CDR2 FQNEAQ (reference sequence). CDR3 length: 15 residues. Here the CDR3 reads CASSSPGQGNSPLHF. The DNA of the CDR3 is TGTGCCAGCAGCTCCCCAGGACAGGGGAATTCACCCCTCCACTTT.

The rearrangement links TRBV5-1 to TRBJ2-7, with 7 bases lining up with TRBD2. The germline gives CDR1 SGHRS, CDR2 YFSETQ. V shed 0 bases, J shed 3 bases, and the junction held 3 bases outside the gene matches. This CDR3 is 14 amino acids long. As DNA, the CDR3 is TGCGCCAGCAGCTTGGACGGGGGGAACTACGAGCAGTACTTC. Amino acids: CASSLDGGNYEQYF.

The V gene is TRBV7-9, the J gene TRBJ2-7; 7 bases fit TRBD1. Trimming at V came to 1 base and at J to 2 bases, leaving 2 bases not matched to a gene. The CDR3 totals 14 residues. Germline V gives CDR1 SEHNR, CDR2 FQNEAQ (reference sequence). CDR3 amino acids: CASSLGGTAYEQYF. In DNA form, the CDR3 reads TGTGCCAGCAGCTTAGGTGGGACAGCCTACGAGCAGTACTTC.

The chain links TRBV10-2 to TRBJ2-7; D is perhaps TRBD1 (6 bases). V lost 7 bases, J lost 4 bases, and 11 bases lay in between. Germline values: CDR1 WSHSY, CDR2 SAAADI. This CDR3 spans 12 amino acids. CDR3 region: CASNEGGYEQYF. The DNA of the CDR3 is TGCGCCAGCAATGAAGGGGGTTACGAGCAGTACTTC.

In DNA form, the CDR3 reads TGTGCCAGCAGCTTGGGTTCGAGCTCCTATAATTCACCCCTCCACTTT. Its translation is CASSLGSSSYNSPLHF. The genes are TRBV5-5 and TRBJ1-6; D is unclear. Trimming stripped 0 bases from V and 0 bases from J, with 7 bases between. The CDR3 loop spans 16 amino acids. Germline loops: CDR1 SGHKS, CDR2 YYEKEE (reference sequence).

This clone was counted once. V and J are TRBV19 and TRBJ1-1, with no clear D. CDR1 and CDR2 (germline): LNHDA, SQIVND (reference sequence). Trimming cost V 5 bases and J 1 base, with 5 bases left between them. CDR3 length equals 12 residues. CDR3 sequence reads: CASSHPNTEAFF. The CDR3 region has the DNA TGTGCCAGTAGTCATCCGAACACTGAAGCTTTCTTT.

The chain links TRBV10-1 to TRBJ2-1, with TRBD2 identical over 9 bases. This CDR3 has 20 amino acids. Germline values: CDR1 WNHNN, CDR2 SYGVQD (reference sequence). V shed 0 bases, J shed 0 bases, and the junction held 12 bases outside the gene matches. The CDR3 sequence is CASSESLGSGGYSSYNEQFF. CDR3 nucleotide sequence: TGCGCCAGCAGTGAGTCGTTGGGTAGCGGGGGCTACAGCTCCTACAATGAGCAGTTCTTC.

This clone was counted a few times. The rearrangement links TRBV19 to TRBJ2-7; D unresolved. V was trimmed by 5 bases and J by 5 bases, leaving 16 bases between them. The CDR3 covers 14 residues. Germline V CDR1 and CDR2: LNHDA, SQIVND (reference sequence). The CDR3 DNA is TGTGCCAGTAGTCCACCGACACCTCCAAACGAGCAGTACTTC. This encodes CASSPPTPPNEQYF.

The J gene is TRBJ1-6, the V gene TRBV30, with 7 bases fitting TRBD1. Trimming at V came to 5 bases and at J to 7 bases, leaving 2 bases not matched to a gene. The CDR3 is made up of 12 amino acids. Germline V gene data show CDR1 as GTSNPN and CDR2 as SVGIG (reference sequence). The CDR3 bases are TGTGCCTGGGACAGGGCCAATTCACCCCTCCACTTT. Translation gives CAWDRANSPLHF. The entire variable domain, with the rest obtained from reference TRBV30 and TRBJ1-6, is as follows: SQTIHQWPATLVQPVGSPLSLECTVEGTSNPNLYWYRQAAGRGLQLLFYSVGIGQISSEVPQNLSASRPQDRQFILSSKKLLLSDSGFYLCAWDRANSPLHFGNGTRLTVT.

V gene TRBV30 combines with J gene TRBJ2-7, with D perhaps TRBD2 (5 bases). Between the trimmed V and J ends, which lost 3 bases and 0 bases, there was a span of 12 bases. Germline-derived CDR1 and CDR2 are GTSNPN and SVGIG (reference sequence). The CDR3 extends over 14 amino acids. CDR3 bases: TGTGCCTGGAGGAAGGGCACTAGCTCCTACGAGCAGTACTTC. It yields the protein CAWRKGTSSYEQYF.

The chain is built from TRBV4-1 and TRBJ1-3; tentatively, D is TRBD1 (5 bases). Trimming removed 5 bases at V and 0 bases at J, with 14 bases between. From germline, CDR1 is MGHRA and CDR2 YSYEKL. The CDR3 contains 16 residues. The CDR3 is CASSFEQVLSGNTIYF. DNA for the CDR3: TGCGCCAGCAGCTTTGAACAGGTGCTCTCTGGAAACACCATATATTTT.

This clone was seen once. J is TRBJ2-3 and V is TRBV10-1; 10 bases align to TRBD2. Per germline, CDR1 WNHNN and CDR2 SYGVQD (reference sequence). Trimming at V came to 7 bases and at J to 3 bases, leaving 4 bases not matched to a gene. There are 14 residues in the CDR3. Here the CDR3 reads CASTPGLATDTQYF. CDR3 DNA sequence: TGCGCCAGCACCCCGGGACTAGCGACAGATACGCAGTATTTT.

By proportion, this clone is medium-sized. The V and J genes are TRBV19 and TRBJ2-7; 8 nucleotides line up with TRBD1. In germline, CDR1 is LNHDA, CDR2 SQIVND (reference sequence). The CDR3 runs 12 residues. The J segment lost 4 bases and the V segment lost 7 bases, leaving 3 bases of the junction unmatched. Here the CDR3 DNA reads TGTGCCAGTAAACAGGGGGAATACGAGCAGTACTTC. This codes for CASKQGEYEQYF. The whole variable domain, remainder taken from reference TRBV19 and TRBJ2-7, is DGGITQSPKYLFRKEGQNVTLSCEQNLNHDAMYWYRQDPGQGLRLIYYSQIVNDFQKGDIAEGYSVSREKKESFPLTVTSAQKNPTAFYLCASKQGEYEQYFGPGTRLTVT.

J is TRBJ2-3 and V is TRBV11-3, with a weak D call TRBD2 (6 bases). Germline assignment: CDR1 SGHNT and CDR2 YENEEA. The CDR3 consists of 16 residues. Trimming took 1 base from V and 3 from J, leaving 14 bases between them. The CDR3 loop is CASSLGTLSGTDTQYF. DNA of the CDR3: TGTGCCAGCAGCTTAGGTACCCTGAGCGGGACAGATACGCAGTATTTT.

V is TRBV4-1 and J is TRBJ2-7; a weak D match, TRBD2 (6 bases). The germline CDR1 and CDR2 sequences are MGHRA and YSYEKL. V lost 4 bases to trimming and J lost 7 bases, with 26 bases between them. The CDR3 has 17 residues. The CDR3 loop reads CASSLLYSGDFQEEQYF. CDR3 in DNA: TGCGCCAGCAGCCTTCTCTACTCTGGGGACTTTCAGGAAGAGCAGTACTTC.

J is TRBJ1-2 and V is TRBV9, with D unresolved. V was shortened by 0 bases and J by 3 bases, with 15 bases between the two germline ends. Per germline, CDR1 SGDLS and CDR2 YYNGEE. CDR3 length: 16 residues. This CDR3 reads CASSVEPRPRDYGYTF. The DNA for the CDR3 is TGTGCCAGCAGCGTAGAGCCTCGCCCGAGGGACTATGGCTACACCTTC.

The gene calls are TRBV29-1 and TRBJ2-7, with TRBD1 as a possible D gene (5 bases). The CDR3 length is 13 residues. The germline V gene encodes CDR1 SQVTM and CDR2 ANQGSEA. V was shortened by 1 base and J by 2 bases, with 9 bases between the two germline ends. CDR3 sequence: CSVEGTMTYEQYF. The CDR3 nucleotides are TGCAGCGTTGAAGGGACAATGACCTACGAGCAGTACTTC.

This clone appeared a few times. The chain carries TRBV6-5 and TRBJ2-4; 8 bases are shared with TRBD1. CDR3 size: 15 residues. Trimming removed 6 bases from V and 4 bases from J; junction bases left unmatched: 8. The germline V gene has CDR1 MNHEY and CDR2 SVGAGI. CDR3 sequence (DNA): TGTGCCAGCAGGATCGGGACAGGATATAAAAACATTCAGTACTTC. It is translated as CASRIGTGYKNIQYF.

On this clone: The sample carries other DNA sequences with the same CDR3. The chain recombines TRBV30 with TRBJ1-5; unclear D gene. The CDR3 is 13 amino acids. Germline values: CDR1 GTSNPN, CDR2 SVGIG (reference sequence). V was clipped by 0 bases and J by 2 bases, with 5 bases between them. This CDR3 reads CAWSVGGNQPQHF. The DNA of the CDR3 is TGTGCCTGGAGTGTGGGAGGCAATCAGCCCCAGCATTTT.

The chain couples TRBV27 to TRBJ1-2; D is perhaps TRBD1 (6 bases). Germline values: CDR1 MNHEY, CDR2 SMNVEV (reference sequence). V lost 3 bases to trimming and J lost 6 bases, with 11 bases between them. The CDR3 totals 13 residues. CDR3 nucleotide sequence: TGTGCCAGCAGTTTTAAACAGGGAGATGGCTACACCTTC. This sequence encodes CASSFKQGDGYTF.

The J gene is TRBJ2-1, the V gene TRBV11-2; a possible D gene is TRBD2 (7 bases). V gave up 4 bases and J gave up 10 bases, with 14 bases separating them. The CDR3 consists of 13 residues. Looked up from germline, CDR1 is SGHAT and CDR2 is FQNNGV. The CDR3, as DNA: TGTGCCAGCAGCTCTAGCGGCCAGGGGGAGCAGTTCTTC. It is translated as CASSSSGQGEQFF. Filled out from reference TRBV11-2 and TRBJ2-1, the complete variable domain reads EAGVAQSPRYKIIEKRQSVAFWCNPISGHATLYWYQQILGQGPKLLIQFQNNGVVDDSQLPKDRFSAERLKGVDSTLKIQPAKLEDSAVYLCASSSSGQGEQFFGPGTRLTVL.

The chain uses TRBV5-1 and TRBJ2-7; perhaps TRBD1 as D (5 bases). Germline values: CDR1 SGHRS, CDR2 YFSETQ. The CDR3 sequence is 17 residues long. Trimming removed 1 base from V and 3 bases from J, with 20 bases in between. CDR3 DNA: TGCGCCAGCAGCTTGTTTTTTCCAGGGAACCGCGACTACGAGCAGTACTTC. It yields the protein CASSLFFPGNRDYEQYF.

The CDR3 region is CASSLGTGGSGNTIYF. In DNA form, the CDR3 reads TGTGCCAGCAGCTTAGGGACAGGGGGATCCGGAAACACCATATATTTT. The chain carries TRBV7-6 and TRBJ1-3; 10 bases line up with TRBD1. V trimming: 1 base; J trimming: 4 bases; junction bases outside the gene matches: 4. Germline CDR1 and CDR2: SGHVS and FNYEAQ. CDR3 length equals 16 residues.

This chain joins TRBV13 and TRBJ1-3, with D possibly being TRBD1 (5 bases). V was cut by 0 bases and J by 4 bases, with 10 bases left in between. This CDR3 is built from 15 residues. In germline, CDR1 is PRHDT, CDR2 FYEKMQ (reference sequence). CDR3 coding DNA: TGTGCCAGCAGCTTAGGAGGAGGGGCCGGAAACACCATATATTTT. As protein: CASSLGGGAGNTIYF.